This passage covers 14 T cell receptor beta chains from one sample sequenced in a study of CXCR3-negative and CXCR3-positive naive CD8 T cells. The libraries of TRB cDNA were constructed through 5' RACE using UMI labels. TCRdb re-analyzed the 5' RACE reads; it lists each CDR3 protein once, without DNA. In total, the table holds about 62,000 distinct CDR3 sequences. Material for sequencing was naive CXCR3- CD8+ T cells from blood. Specified subset: CD45RO-CCR7+CD27+CD95- naive CD8+ T cells lacking CXCR3 (TNR3-). These receptor sequences come from a human donor in good health. Some clones in this sample may be carry-over from other donors' samples.

The CDR3: CASSTPTETNYGYTF. V usage is TRBV21-1 and J usage is TRBJ1-2; TCRdb selects TRBD1, and the lack of DNA leaves this call unchecked. TRBV21-1 is shown as a pseudogene. CDR3 size: 15 residues.

This chain links TRBV10-3 with TRBJ2-7; lacking DNA, the TRBD1 call made by TCRdb goes unchecked. Germline lookup yields CDR1 ENHRY and CDR2 SYGVKD. The CDR3 is 13 residues long. Here the CDR3 reads CAIRAGESYEQYF.

The chain combines TRBV5-1 with TRBJ2-7. Germline V gives CDR1 SGHRS, CDR2 YFSETQ. This CDR3 region has 13 residues. The CDR3 loop reads CASSLISNYEQYF.

This chain connects TRBV13 to TRBJ1-6. This CDR3 region has 12 residues. Germline CDR1 and CDR2: PRHDT and FYEKMQ (reference sequence). The chain's CDR3 is CASSYTSSPLHF.

The V gene is TRBV4-1, the J gene TRBJ1-1; the TCRdb D gene call, TRBD1, has no DNA to confirm it. The CDR3 contains 15 residues. Germline V lookup: CDR1 MGHRA, CDR2 YSYEKL. CDR3 in amino acids: CASSRTGTGGTEAFF.

This chain connects TRBV5-1 to TRBJ2-7; the D call of TRBD2 rests on TCRdb alone, since no DNA is present to check it. Germline V gene lookup returns CDR1 SGHRS and CDR2 YFSETQ. This CDR3 is 17 amino acids long. The CDR3 reads CASSETGGRTADNEQYF.

The chain combines TRBV12-3 or TRBV12-4 with TRBJ2-1. The CDR3 loop spans 12 amino acids. The CDR3 reads CASSLARNEQFF.

V usage is TRBV7-9 and J usage is TRBJ1-1. Per the germline V gene, CDR1 is SEHNR and CDR2 is FQNEAQ (reference sequence). This CDR3 is built from 14 residues. The CDR3 spells CASIQESLNTEAFF.

The chain links TRBV29-1 to TRBJ2-1; the D call from TCRdb, TRBD2, cannot be confirmed without DNA. The CDR3 consists of 12 residues. From germline, CDR1 is SQVTM and CDR2 ANQGSEA. CDR3 loop: CSAWDVDNEQFF.

The V call is TRBV18, the J call TRBJ2-7; the D gene TCRdb calls, TRBD1, cannot be checked with no DNA. Germline lookup yields CDR1 KGHSH and CDR2 LQKENI. This CDR3 comprises 13 residues. The chain's CDR3 is CASSSTGNYEQYF.

The V and J genes are TRBV7-6 and TRBJ2-7; TCRdb's D call, TRBD1, is unchecked because there is no DNA. Germline V gives CDR1 SGHVS, CDR2 FNYEAQ. The CDR3 is 13 residues long. The CDR3 loop reads CASSSTGTSEQYF.

V and J are TRBV20-1 and TRBJ2-3; TCRdb calls TRBD1, which cannot be checked without DNA. Per germline, CDR1 DFQATT and CDR2 SNEGSKA (reference sequence). This CDR3 region has 17 residues. CDR3 loop: CSARDRLAGARTDTQYF.

This chain links TRBV20-1 with TRBJ2-5. The V gene's germline CDR1 is DFQATT and CDR2 SNEGSKA (reference sequence). The CDR3 is 14 residues long. Here the CDR3 reads CSAGRGRDQETQYF.

The chain combines TRBV18 with TRBJ1-5; TCRdb's D call, TRBD1, is unchecked because there is no DNA. Germline assignment: CDR1 KGHSH and CDR2 LQKENI. This CDR3 region has 15 residues. CDR3 loop: CASSPVDRANQPQHF.